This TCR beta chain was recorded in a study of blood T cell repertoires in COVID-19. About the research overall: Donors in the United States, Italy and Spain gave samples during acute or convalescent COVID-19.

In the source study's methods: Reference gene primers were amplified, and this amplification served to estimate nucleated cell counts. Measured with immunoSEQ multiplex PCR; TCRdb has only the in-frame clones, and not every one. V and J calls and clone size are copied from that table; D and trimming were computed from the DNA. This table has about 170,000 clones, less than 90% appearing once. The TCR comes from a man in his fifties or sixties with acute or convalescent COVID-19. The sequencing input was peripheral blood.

The CDR3 sequence: CASTWTGAGELFF. CDR3 DNA: TGTGCCAGTACCTGGACAGGGGCCGGGGAGCTGTTTTTT. V is TRBV19 and J is TRBJ2-2, with 9 bases lining up with TRBD1. Trimming took 7 bases from V and 6 from J; bases not matched to a gene: 3. CDR3 size: 13 residues. Germline V gene data show CDR1 as LNHDA and CDR2 as SQIVND (reference sequence). The full variable domain, in which reference TRBV19 and TRBJ2-2 provide the parts outside the CDR3, is DGGITQSPKYLFRKEGQNVTLSCEQNLNHDAMYWYRQDPGQGLRLIYYSQIVNDFQKGDIAEGYSVSREKKESFPLTVTSAQKNPTAFYLCASTWTGAGELFFGEGSRLTVL.